A selection of T cell receptor beta chains follows, all from one sample in a study of cytomegalovirus exposure and HLA in healthy donors. Profiling relied on immunoSEQ multiplex PCR, and the TCRdb table lists in-frame clones only, not all of them. Of under 200,000 clones listed, 60% to 80% are singletons. The sequenced material came from PBMCs. These receptors originate from a woman aged 40 to 55 in good health and CMV-seropositive. The CDR3 runs from the conserved cysteine through the conserved F or W. The D gene is left open where the match is weak. A row's size may be missing; if present it is once, few, many or a size class.

V gene	D gene	J gene	clone size	CDR3 DNA	CDR3 protein
TRBV5-1	.	TRBJ2-5	.	TGCGCCAGCAGCTTGCAGGACCAAGAGACCCAGTACTTC	CASSLQDQETQYF
TRBV9	.	TRBJ1-3	.	TGTGCCAGCAGCCCCAGTACAGGTTCCGGAAACACCATATATTTT	CASSPSTGSGNTIYF
TRBV23-1	.	TRBJ1-5	.	TGCGCCAGCAGTCCGCGAAATTGGGCGAAGGGACACTCGAGGAGCAATCAGCCCCAGCATTTT	CASSPRNWAKGHSRSNQPQHF
TRBV5-4	.	TRBJ2-3	.	TGTGCCAGCAGCTTGGCCAGGGTTGCAGATACGCAGTATTTT	CASSLARVADTQYF
TRBV7-9	.	TRBJ1-1	.	TGTGCCAGCAGCTTAGTGGCAGGGTCTGAAGCTTTCTTT	CASSLVAGSEAFF
TRBV25-1	.	TRBJ2-5	once	TGTGCCAGCAGTTCGGGGAATCGGGATGAGACCCAGTACTTC	CASSSGNRDETQYF
TRBV6-6	.	TRBJ1-1	.	TGTGCCAGCAGCCAGCAGGGGTGCACTGAAGCTTTCTTT	CASSQQGCTEAFF
TRBV5-1	TRBD1	TRBJ2-7	.	TGCGCCAGCAGCCCGGGACAGGGAGGGGGCGAGCAGTACTTC	CASSPGQGGGEQYF
TRBV10-3	TRBD1	TRBJ1-3	.	TGTGCCACCTCCGGGACAGGGGGCCAGACGGCCTCTGGAAACACCATATATTTT	CATSGTGGQTASGNTIYF
TRBV18	TRBD2	TRBJ2-1	.	TGTGCCAGCTCACCTCTCCCGACTAGCGGGGGGGACGATGAGCAGTTCTTC	CASSPLPTSGGDDEQFF
TRBV28	TRBD2	TRBJ2-1	few	TGTGCCAGCAGTTTATATTTAGCGGGAGACAATGAGCAGTTCTTC	CASSLYLAGDNEQFF
TRBV10-1	TRBD2	TRBJ2-1	.	TGCGCCAGCAGTGAGTCGGGACTAGCGGGTGGACTGTTCTTC	CASSESGLAGGLFF
TRBV5-1	TRBD2	TRBJ2-3	few	TGCGCCAGCAGCTCCCGGGGGGGCACAGATACGCAGTACTTT	CASSSRGGTDTQYF
TRBV6-6	.	TRBJ1-1	few	TGTGCCAGCAGTTTCGGAGGGATGGAAGCTTTCTTT	CASSFGGMEAFF
TRBV7-9	.	TRBJ1-1	.	TGTGCCAGCAGCGTTCGGGACACTGAAGCTTTCTTT	CASSVRDTEAFF
TRBV11-3	TRBD2	TRBJ2-3	.	TGTGCCAGCAGCTTCTCGGGAGGGGACACAGATACGCAGTATTTT	CASSFSGGDTDTQYF
TRBV7-2	TRBD1	TRBJ2-7	.	TGTGCCAGCAGCTTACAGGGGGCAGACGAGCAGTACTTC	CASSLQGADEQYF
TRBV6-5	.	TRBJ1-1	.	TGTGCCAGCAGTCGTTTGGAGGGGACGGAAGCTTTCTTT	CASSRLEGTEAFF
TRBV5-4	.	TRBJ2-3	.	TGTGCCAGCACTATAGTGGGGGGGGGCCTCACAGATACGCAGTATTTT	CASTIVGGGLTDTQYF
TRBV9	.	TRBJ1-1	.	TGTGCCAGCAGCGGGGCCAGCACTGAAGCTTTCTTT	CASSGASTEAFF
TRBV18	TRBD2	TRBJ2-3	.	TGTGCCAGCTCACGGGCCCCCGGACTAGCAGGAGATACGCAGTATTTT	CASSRAPGLAGDTQYF
TRBV6-5	.	TRBJ1-1	few	TGTGCCAGCAGTTACTCGTCAGGGCTGAACACTGAAGCTTTCTTT	CASSYSSGLNTEAFF
TRBV29-1	.	TRBJ2-6	.	TGCAGCGTGGGGGGTAACAGTAACTCTGGGGCCAACGTCCTGACTTTC	CSVGGNSNSGANVLTF
TRBV19	TRBD1	TRBJ1-2	.	TGTGCCAGTCGGGATACAGGGGTGGATGGCTACACCTTC	CASRDTGVDGYTF
TRBV10-1	.	TRBJ2-7	.	TGCGCCAGCAGTGAGTCCATCTACGAGCAGTACTTC	CASSESIYEQYF
TRBV5-4	TRBD1	TRBJ2-7	.	TGTGCCAGCAGTCGACCGGGACAGGGAGGCGAGCAGTACTTC	CASSRPGQGGEQYF
TRBV7-2	TRBD2	TRBJ2-7	.	TGTGCCAGCAGCCTCAGACTAGCGGGAGTTACGGGCTACGAGCAGTACTTC	CASSLRLAGVTGYEQYF
TRBV4-1	.	TRBJ2-3	.	TGCGCCAGCAGCCTTGCGGAGGGCTCCGCGGAAAATACGCAGTATTTT	CASSLAEGSAENTQYF
TRBV5-1	.	TRBJ1-6	few	TGCGCCAGCAGCTTGGAGGGGTCCTATAATTCACCCCTCCACTTT	CASSLEGSYNSPLHF
TRBV9	TRBD1	TRBJ1-4	.	TGTGCCAGCAGCGCTGGACAGGGAAATGAAAAACTGTTTTTT	CASSAGQGNEKLFF
TRBV5-4	TRBD2	TRBJ2-3	few	TGTGCCAGCAGCTCTACTAGCGGGAGTGATACGCAGTATTTT	CASSSTSGSDTQYF
TRBV10-1	.	TRBJ2-3	.	TGCGCCAGCAGTGTGGCAGGCGGCACAGATACGCAGTATTTT	CASSVAGGTDTQYF
TRBV6-1	TRBD1	TRBJ2-7	.	TGTGCCGGGGGGACAGGGGCCTACGAGCAGTACTTC	CAGGTGAYEQYF
TRBV18	TRBD1	TRBJ1-6	.	TGTGCCAGCTCACGGACAGGGGACCAGGTTAGGGCCCTCCACTTT	CASSRTGDQVRALHF
TRBV7-9	.	TRBJ1-1	.	TGTGCCAGCAGCGCGGACACGTTAGCTTTCTTT	CASSADTLAFF
TRBV7-6	.	TRBJ2-5	.	TGTGCCAGCAGCTTAGCGTGGCCCGCCGAGACCCAGTACTTC	CASSLAWPAETQYF
TRBV5-1	.	TRBJ2-5	.	TGCGCCAGCAGCTTATTACAGGCGGGGCAGACCCAGTACTTC	CASSLLQAGQTQYF
TRBV6-6	.	TRBJ1-2	.	TGTGCCAGCACTTCTCCGGCGGTTAACTATGGCTACACCTTC	CASTSPAVNYGYTF
TRBV5-8	TRBD1	TRBJ1-2	.	TGTGCCAGCAGCCCCTGGACAGGGCTAGGGTCTGGCTACACCTTC	CASSPWTGLGSGYTF
TRBV14	.	TRBJ1-2	.	TGTGCCAGCAGCTCTGGGACACACTATGGCTACACCTTC	CASSSGTHYGYTF
TRBV7-2	TRBD1	TRBJ2-7	.	TGTGCCAGCAGCCAACCTCCGGGGACAGGGATCTACGAGCAGTACTTC	CASSQPPGTGIYEQYF
TRBV28	.	TRBJ1-1	.	TGTGCCAGCAGTCGGTCTCCGAACACTGAAGCTTTCTTT	CASSRSPNTEAFF
TRBV6-5	TRBD1	TRBJ1-2	.	TGTGCCAGCAGTTTACTCCAGGGGGTGATGGGCTACACCTTC	CASSLLQGVMGYTF
TRBV10-1	TRBD1	TRBJ2-1	few	TGCGCCAGCAGTGAGTTGCTGACAGGGGGGAACAATGAGCAGTTCTTC	CASSELLTGGNNEQFF
TRBV28	.	TRBJ2-7	.	TGTGCCAGCAGTTTAGGGGGAGGGGGGGCCTACGAGCAGTACTTC	CASSLGGGGAYEQYF
TRBV2	.	TRBJ2-1	.	TGTGCCAGCAGTGAGCGCAATGAGCAGTTCTTC	CASSERNEQFF
TRBV4-1	TRBD2	TRBJ2-1	.	TGCGCCAGCAGCCCGTCTAGCGGGGGGGACAACCGGGAGCAGTTCTTC	CASSPSSGGDNREQFF
TRBV4-3	.	TRBJ2-7	few	TGCGCCAGCAGCCAAGACGGGATAAACGAGCAGTACTTC	CASSQDGINEQYF
TRBV2	.	TRBJ1-3	few	TGTGCCAGCAGTGAATTACCCGCAGGGATCACTGGAAACACCATATATTTT	CASSELPAGITGNTIYF
TRBV29-1	.	TRBJ2-1	.	TGCAGCGTTCCCCATTACAATGAGCAGTTCTTC	CSVPHYNEQFF
TRBV1	.	TRBJ2-7	.	TGCACCAGCAGCGAACGACTAGCGGGGGGTCACGAGCAGTACTTC	CTSSERLAGGHEQYF